Here is one T cell receptor (beta chain) with its context. Germline assignment: CDR1 MNHNY and CDR2 SVGAGI (reference sequence). The length of the CDR3 is 15 residues. The V and J ends lost 6 bases and 6 bases, in that order; junction bases with no gene match: 9. The data originate from a study of blood T cell repertoires in COVID-19. About the study: From T cells, B-cell-depleted T cells, or PBMCs came the material, which was cDNA or gDNA.

Libraries were prepared by immunoSEQ multiplex PCR; TCRdb keeps only in-frame clonotypes and omits some of them. The table lists tens of thousands of clones, roughly 87% of them singletons, with 4.5% to 6% in the top ten. The sequence was obtained from a man of 80 years or more in a cohort sampled during active COVID-19. Sequencing used peripheral blood. This chain uses TRBV6-6 with TRBJ2-1; 9 positions match TRBD2. The CDR3 spells CASSRGGGRANEQFF. In DNA, the CDR3 is TGTGCCAGCAGCAGAGGTGGCGGGAGGGCCAATGAGCAGTTCTTC.